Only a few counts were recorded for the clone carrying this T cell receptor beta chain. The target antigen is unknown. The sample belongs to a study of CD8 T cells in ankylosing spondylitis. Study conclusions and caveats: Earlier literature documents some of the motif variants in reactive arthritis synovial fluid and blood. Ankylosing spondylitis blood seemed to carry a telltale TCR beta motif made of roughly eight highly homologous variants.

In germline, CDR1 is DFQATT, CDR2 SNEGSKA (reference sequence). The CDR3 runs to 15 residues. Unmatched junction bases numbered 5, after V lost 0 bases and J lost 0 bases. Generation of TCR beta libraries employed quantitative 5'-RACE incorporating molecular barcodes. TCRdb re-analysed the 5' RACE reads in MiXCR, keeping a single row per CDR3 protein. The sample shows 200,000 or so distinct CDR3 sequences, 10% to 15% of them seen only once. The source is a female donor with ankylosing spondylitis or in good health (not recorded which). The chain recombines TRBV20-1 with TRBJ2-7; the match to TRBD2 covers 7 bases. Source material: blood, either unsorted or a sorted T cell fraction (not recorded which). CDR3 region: CSARDPAGSSYEQYF. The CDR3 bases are TGCAGTGCTAGAGATCCAGCGGGGAGCTCCTACGAGCAGTACTTC.